The 28 T cell receptor beta chains given below trace back to one sample, sequenced in a study of blood T cell repertoires in COVID-19. Some clones are missing from TCRdb's copy, which holds only in-frame ones; the method was immunoSEQ multiplex PCR. The sample yields about 190,000 clones, over 75% seen once. Sequenced material: peripheral blood. The receptors here all came from a middle-aged man who had recovered from COVID-19.

The chain has TRBV7-6 and TRBJ2-5; TRBD2 might be the D (5 bases). Germline assignment: CDR1 SGHVS and CDR2 FNYEAQ. This CDR3 is 15 amino acids long. The V end lost 1 base, the J end lost 2 bases, and 11 bases lay between the germline ends. DNA for the CDR3: TGTGCCAGCAGCTTAGAGCGGAGGAATCAAGAGACCCAGTACTTC. Encoded protein: CASSLERRNQETQYF.

The chain joins TRBV29-1 to TRBJ2-1; tentatively, D is TRBD1 (5 bases). CDR1 SQVTM and CDR2 ANQGSEA come from the germline V gene. The CDR3 has 14 residues. Deletions cut 7 bases from V and 9 bases from J, with 22 bases between. CDR3 in DNA: TGCAGCGCCAAAGGGGTTGCAGGGCTTGCTGAGCAGTTCTTC. Translating it yields CSAKGVAGLAEQFF.

This chain links TRBV7-9 with TRBJ2-7; D is perhaps TRBD2 (6 bases). V was pared by 6 bases and J by 3 bases, with 15 bases between. Per the germline V gene, CDR1 is SEHNR and CDR2 is FQNEAQ (reference sequence). This CDR3 has 14 amino acids. CDR3 sequence reads: CASSPSPGGYEQYF. CDR3 nucleotide sequence: TGTGCCAGCAGTCCGAGTCCCGGGGGCTACGAGCAGTACTTC.

The V gene is TRBV7-2, the J gene TRBJ2-3; possible D gene TRBD2, 6 bases. CDR3 length: 15 amino acids. Germline assignment: CDR1 SGHTA and CDR2 FQGNSA. The germline V and J ends were trimmed by 6 bases and 0 bases, with 13 bases remaining between them. CDR3 amino acids: CASSPLASSTDTQYF. DNA of the CDR3: TGTGCCAGCAGTCCTCTAGCGAGTAGCACAGATACGCAGTATTTT. The variable domain in full, with the rest retrieved from reference TRBV7-2 and TRBJ2-3, is GAGVSQSPSNKVTEKGKDVELRCDPISGHTALYWYRQSLGQGLEFLIYFQGNSAPDKSGLPSDRFSAERTGGSVSTLTIQRTQQEDSAVYLCASSPLASSTDTQYFGPGTRLTVL.

This rearrangement joins TRBV28 to TRBJ2-1; 14 bases fit TRBD2. Germline-derived CDR1 and CDR2 are MDHEN and SYDVKM. The junction had 11 bases not matched to a gene; V was cut back by 6 bases and J by 7 bases. This CDR3 contains 17 residues. This chain's CDR3 is CASRTLGTSGSKNEQFF. The CDR3 region has the DNA TGTGCCAGCAGAACTCTCGGGACTAGCGGGAGTAAAAATGAGCAGTTCTTC.

The V call is TRBV7-8, the J call TRBJ2-1; 13 bases line up with TRBD2. The CDR3 contains 17 residues. Germline loops: CDR1 SGHVS, CDR2 FQNEAQ. Trimming at V came to 5 bases and at J to 0 bases, leaving 4 bases not matched to a gene. The CDR3 protein is CASSDGLAGDSYNEQFF. CDR3 nucleotide sequence: TGTGCCAGCAGCGACGGACTAGCGGGAGACTCCTACAATGAGCAGTTCTTC.

In its sample, this clone was seen many times. V is TRBV3-1 (or the pseudogene TRBV3-2) and J is TRBJ1-1, with D hard to call. The ends were cut back, 1 base at V and 1 base at J, with 7 bases in the middle. The CDR3 is 14 residues long. Per germline, CDR1 LGHDT and CDR2 YNNKEL (reference sequence). CDR3 in DNA: TGTGCCAGCAGCCAAGGACACTCGAACACTGAAGCTTTCTTT. As protein: CASSQGHSNTEAFF.

Only a few counts were recorded for this clone. The rearrangement links TRBV5-1 to TRBJ1-2, with TRBD1 identical over 7 bases. Germline-derived CDR1 and CDR2 are SGHRS and YFSETQ. This CDR3 has 14 residues. Germline trimming cut 1 base from V and 6 bases from J; bases unmatched to any gene: 6. CDR3 in DNA: TGCGCCAGCAGCTTGCCCCGACAGGGTAATGGCTACACCTTC. This sequence encodes CASSLPRQGNGYTF.

V gene TRBV30 combines with J gene TRBJ2-7; TRBD1 matches 8 bases. With 3 bases clipped from V and 0 bases from J, the junction kept 4 bases outside the gene matches. The CDR3 is 14 residues long. Per germline, CDR1 GTSNPN and CDR2 SVGIG (reference sequence). The CDR3 coding sequence is TGTGCCTGGAGGGCGGACAGGGCCTCCTACGAGCAGTACTTC. It is translated as CAWRADRASYEQYF.

The rearrangement joins TRBV5-4 to TRBJ2-3, with a tentative D call TRBD2 (6 bases). Germline V lookup: CDR1 SGHNT, CDR2 YYREEE (reference sequence). This CDR3 is built from 16 residues. With 7 bases removed from V and 0 bases from J, the gap between germline ends came to 18 bases. Here the CDR3 DNA reads TGTGCCAGCGAGTCATCGGGGGTGTCGAGCACAGATACGCAGTATTTT. Residues: CASESSGVSSTDTQYF. Combining the CDR3 with reference TRBV5-4 and TRBJ2-3 gives the whole variable domain ETGVTQSPTHLIKTRGQQVTLRCSSQSGHNTVSWYQQALGQGPQFIFQYYREEENGRGNFPPRFSGLQFPNYSSELNVNALELDDSALYLCASESSGVSSTDTQYFGPGTRLTVL.

The V call is TRBV15, the J call TRBJ1-5; no firm D call. With 7 bases removed from V and 3 bases from J, the gap between germline ends came to 10 bases. This CDR3 has 13 residues. Germline V gives CDR1 LNHNV, CDR2 YYDKDF (reference sequence). The CDR3 spells CATNPNYNQPQHF. For the CDR3, the DNA is TGTGCCACCAACCCAAACTACAATCAGCCCCAGCATTTT.

This clone was picked up one time. The chain has TRBV18 and TRBJ1-2, with TRBD1 matching over 7 bases. CDR3 length: 16 amino acids. V trimming: 1 base; J trimming: 0 bases; junction bases outside the gene matches: 5. Germline V gives CDR1 KGHSH, CDR2 LQKENI. The CDR3 sequence is CASSPRLGTANYGYTF. The CDR3 region has the DNA TGTGCCAGCTCACCACGGCTCGGGACAGCTAACTATGGCTACACCTTC.

The chain couples TRBV5-4 to TRBJ2-1; 10 bases agree with TRBD2. V dropped 1 base and J dropped 6; count of bases not matched to a gene: 7. Per the germline V gene, CDR1 is SGHNT and CDR2 is YYREEE (reference sequence). This CDR3 has 16 residues. CDR3 loop: CASSLHLLAGSNEQFF. The CDR3 nucleotides are TGTGCCAGCAGCTTGCATTTACTAGCGGGATCCAATGAGCAGTTCTTC.

There are a few counts of this clone. The chain employs TRBV4-2 and TRBJ1-2, with 7 bases lining up with TRBD1. The CDR3 extends over 14 amino acids. With V trimmed by 0 bases and J by 5 bases, 3 bases remained unmatched. Germline V gene sequence: CDR1 LGHNA, CDR2 YNFKEQ. The CDR3 loop is CASSQEGTAYGYTF. Written as DNA, the CDR3 is TGTGCCAGCAGCCAAGAGGGGACAGCGTATGGCTACACCTTC.

The chain links TRBV7-2 to TRBJ2-3, with TRBD2 identical over 9 bases. Trimming removed 4 bases from V and 4 bases from J; junction bases left unmatched: 3. The V gene's germline CDR1 is SGHTA and CDR2 FQGNSA. The CDR3 extends over 14 amino acids. The CDR3, as DNA: TGTGCCAGCAGCTCCGGGACTAGCCCAGATACGCAGTATTTT. It specifies CASSSGTSPDTQYF.

This chain joins TRBV3-1 (or the pseudogene TRBV3-2) and TRBJ2-7; D may be TRBD2 (6 bases). The CDR3 runs 14 residues. Germline CDR1 is LGHDT and CDR2 is YNNKEL (reference sequence). Trimming took off 3 bases at V and 1 base at J, with 10 bases between the two ends. DNA of the CDR3: TGTGCCAGCAGCCAGGCGGCGGGATCCTACGAGCAGTACTTC. Translation: CASSQAAGSYEQYF.

The V gene is TRBV7-2, the J gene TRBJ1-2, with D maybe TRBD1 (6 bases). CDR3 length: 14 residues. Per germline, CDR1 SGHTA and CDR2 FQGNSA. The V end was cut by 1 base, the J end by 4 bases, with 10 bases between. This CDR3 reads CASSLVSTGYGYTF. CDR3 nucleotides: TGTGCCAGCAGCTTAGTGTCGACAGGCTATGGCTACACCTTC. Full variable domain (missing parts from reference TRBV7-2 and TRBJ1-2): GAGVSQSPSNKVTEKGKDVELRCDPISGHTALYWYRQSLGQGLEFLIYFQGNSAPDKSGLPSDRFSAERTGGSVSTLTIQRTQQEDSAVYLCASSLVSTGYGYTFGSGTRLTVV.

The CDR3 region is CASSQDGTSGYEQYF. The CDR3 bases are TGTGCCAGCAGCCAAGACGGGACTAGCGGCTACGAGCAGTACTTC. The rearrangement joins TRBV3-1 (or the pseudogene TRBV3-2) to TRBJ2-7, with 11 bases that match TRBD2. CDR1 LGHDT and CDR2 YNNKEL come from the germline V gene (reference sequence). V shed 0 bases and J 3 bases; nucleotides not matched to a gene: 1. CDR3 length: 15 residues.

V usage is TRBV7-8 and J usage is TRBJ2-3; 7 bases agree with TRBD2. Germline values: CDR1 SGHVS, CDR2 FQNEAQ. V shed 4 bases and J 2 bases; nucleotides not matched to a gene: 3. CDR3 length equals 14 residues. For the CDR3, the DNA is TGTGCCAGCAGCTCCGGACTAGTCACAGATACGCAGTATTTT. It specifies CASSSGLVTDTQYF. Full variable domain (missing parts from reference TRBV7-8 and TRBJ2-3): GAGVSQSPRYKVAKRGQDVALRCDPISGHVSLFWYQQALGQGPEFLTYFQNEAQLDKSGLPSDRFFAERPEGSVSTLKIQRTQQEDSAVYLCASSSGLVTDTQYFGPGTRLTVL.

The chain is built from TRBV3-1 (or the pseudogene TRBV3-2) and TRBJ2-7, with a tentative D call TRBD2 (5 bases). The CDR3 sequence is 15 residues long. V was clipped by 1 base and J by 0 bases, with 10 bases between them. Per the germline V gene, CDR1 is LGHDT and CDR2 is YNNKEL (reference sequence). The CDR3 here is CASSQGRAASYEQYF. CDR3 bases: TGTGCCAGCAGCCAAGGGCGGGCGGCCTCCTACGAGCAGTACTTC.

Here the CDR3 DNA reads TGTGCCTGGAGAAGGGCTAGCGGGGGTTTAGGTATCAAGCAGTACTTC. It encodes CAWRRASGGLGIKQYF. V usage is TRBV30 and J usage is TRBJ2-7, with 10 bases that match TRBD2. From germline, CDR1 is GTSNPN and CDR2 SVGIG (reference sequence). The CDR3 sequence is 16 residues long. With 3 bases clipped from V and 8 bases from J, the junction kept 16 bases outside the gene matches.

This clone was found a few times. The chain uses TRBV19 and TRBJ1-1; possible D gene TRBD1, 5 bases. Germline lookup yields CDR1 LNHDA and CDR2 SQIVND (reference sequence). The CDR3 runs 13 residues. Trimming cost V 10 bases and J 5 bases, with 17 bases left between them. The CDR3, as DNA: TGTGCCACCGGGGGGAGAAGGGAGACTGAAGCTTTCTTT. Its translation: CATGGRRETEAFF. Full variable domain (outside the CDR3, taken from reference TRBV19 and TRBJ1-1): DGGITQSPKYLFRKEGQNVTLSCEQNLNHDAMYWYRQDPGQGLRLIYYSQIVNDFQKGDIAEGYSVSREKKESFPLTVTSAQKNPTAFYLCATGGRRETEAFFGQGTRLTVV.

The J gene is TRBJ2-1, the V gene TRBV7-2, with a tentative D call TRBD2 (7 bases). The CDR3 length is 14 residues. The germline gives CDR1 SGHTA, CDR2 FQGNSA. V shed 3 bases and J shed 5 bases, with 11 bases lying between them. The CDR3 DNA follows: TGTGCCAGCAGCTTGGGAGGGGGGGACAATGAGCAGTTCTTC. It yields the protein CASSLGGGDNEQFF.

The chain joins TRBV15 to TRBJ2-3; maybe TRBD2 (6 bases). Trimming took off 6 bases at V and 1 base at J, with 8 bases between the two ends. The CDR3 has 13 residues. CDR1 LNHNV and CDR2 YYDKDF come from the germline V gene (reference sequence). CDR3 sequence: CATRLAGTDTQYF. The CDR3 DNA reads as TGTGCCACCAGGTTAGCGGGCACAGATACGCAGTATTTT. Looking up the rest from reference TRBV15 and TRBJ2-3 gives the full variable domain: DAMVIQNPRYQVTQFGKPVTLSCSQTLNHNVMYWYQQKSSQAPKLLFHYYDKDFNNEADTPDNFQSRRPNTSFCFLDIRSPGLGDTAMYLCATRLAGTDTQYFGPGTRLTVL.

This sequence joins TRBV27 and TRBJ1-1; no clear D gene. The CDR3 is 13 amino acids. V was shortened by 5 bases and J by 1 base, with 8 bases between the two germline ends. Germline CDR1 is MNHEY and CDR2 is SMNVEV (reference sequence). CDR3 coding DNA: TGTGCCAGCAGTAGAGAGGGGAACACTGAAGCTTTCTTT. Its translation is CASSREGNTEAFF.

The chain links TRBV19 to TRBJ1-3; no clear D gene. The germline gives CDR1 LNHDA, CDR2 SQIVND (reference sequence). V was pared by 3 bases and J by 0 bases, with 12 bases between. The CDR3 extends over 16 amino acids. In nucleotides, the CDR3 is TGTGCCAGTAGTATCGGTCCGGGGTACTCTGGAAACACCATATATTTT. Protein: CASSIGPGYSGNTIYF.

The rearrangement joins TRBV15 to TRBJ2-2, with D uncertain. V gave up 2 bases and J gave up 2 bases, with 15 bases separating them. Per germline, CDR1 LNHNV and CDR2 YYDKDF (reference sequence). This CDR3 contains 17 residues. CDR3 coding DNA: TGTGCCACCAGCAGACACGAGCGCCGGTATAACACCGGGGAGCTGTTTTTT. Translating gives CATSRHERRYNTGELFF.

The chain joins TRBV28 to TRBJ1-2; D not certain. The germline CDR1 and CDR2 sequences are MDHEN and SYDVKM. The ends were cut back, 3 bases at V and 3 bases at J, with 5 bases in the middle. The CDR3 has 12 amino acids. CDR3 nucleotide sequence: TGTGCCAGCAGTTTTCCCTACTATGGCTACACCTTC. Protein sequence: CASSFPYYGYTF.